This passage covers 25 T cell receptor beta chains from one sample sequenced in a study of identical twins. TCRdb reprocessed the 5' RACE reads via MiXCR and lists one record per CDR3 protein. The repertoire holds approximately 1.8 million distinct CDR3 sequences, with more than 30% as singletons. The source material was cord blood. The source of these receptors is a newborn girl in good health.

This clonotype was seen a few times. DNA for the CDR3: TGCGCCAGCAGCCACGAACAAGAGACCCAGTACTTC. This translates into CASSHEQETQYF. The chain couples TRBV5-1 to TRBJ2-5; D unresolved. This CDR3 is built from 12 residues. Germline V gene data show CDR1 as SGHRS and CDR2 as YFSETQ. Trimming stripped 4 bases from V and 2 bases from J, with 6 bases between.

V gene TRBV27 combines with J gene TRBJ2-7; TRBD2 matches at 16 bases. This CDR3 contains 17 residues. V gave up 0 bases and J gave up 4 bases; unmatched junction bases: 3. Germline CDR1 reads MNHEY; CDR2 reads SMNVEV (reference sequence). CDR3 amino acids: CASSLSGLAGGPYEQYF. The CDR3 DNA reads TGTGCCAGCAGTTTATCGGGACTAGCGGGAGGGCCTTACGAGCAGTACTTC.

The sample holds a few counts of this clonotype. The CDR3 is CASSADTGELFF. Written as DNA, the CDR3 is TGTGCCAGCAGCGCTGACACCGGGGAGCTGTTTTTT. The rearrangement uses TRBV27 and TRBJ2-2; D gene uncertain. Germline V gene data show CDR1 as MNHEY and CDR2 as SMNVEV (reference sequence). This CDR3 is built from 12 residues. Trimming cost V 6 bases and J 3 bases, with 5 bases left between them.

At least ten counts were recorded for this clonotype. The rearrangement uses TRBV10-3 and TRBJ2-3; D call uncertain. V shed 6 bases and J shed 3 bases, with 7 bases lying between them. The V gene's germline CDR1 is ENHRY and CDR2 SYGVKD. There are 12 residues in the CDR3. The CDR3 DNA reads TGTGCCATCAGAGGTTTAACAGATACGCAGTATTTT. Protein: CAIRGLTDTQYF.

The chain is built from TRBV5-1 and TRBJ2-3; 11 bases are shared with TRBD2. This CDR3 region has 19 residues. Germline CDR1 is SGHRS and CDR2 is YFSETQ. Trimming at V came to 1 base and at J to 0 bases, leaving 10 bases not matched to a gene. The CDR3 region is CASSLTVTSGTSSTDTQYF. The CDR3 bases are TGCGCCAGCAGCTTGACAGTGACTAGCGGGACCTCTAGCACAGATACGCAGTATTTT. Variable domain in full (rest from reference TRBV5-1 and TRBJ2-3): KAGVTQTPRYLIKTRGQQVTLSCSPISGHRSVSWYQQTPGQGLQFLFEYFSETQRNKGNFPGRFSGRQFSNSRSEMNVSTLELGDSALYLCASSLTVTSGTSSTDTQYFGPGTRLTVL.

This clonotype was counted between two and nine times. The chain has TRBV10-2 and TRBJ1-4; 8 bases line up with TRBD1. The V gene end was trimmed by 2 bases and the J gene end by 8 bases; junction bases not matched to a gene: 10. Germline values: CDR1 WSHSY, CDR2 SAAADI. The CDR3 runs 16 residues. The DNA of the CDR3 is TGCGCCAGCAGTGAGCTGAGACAGGGGAGAGGAGAAAAACTGTTTTTT. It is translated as CASSELRQGRGEKLFF.

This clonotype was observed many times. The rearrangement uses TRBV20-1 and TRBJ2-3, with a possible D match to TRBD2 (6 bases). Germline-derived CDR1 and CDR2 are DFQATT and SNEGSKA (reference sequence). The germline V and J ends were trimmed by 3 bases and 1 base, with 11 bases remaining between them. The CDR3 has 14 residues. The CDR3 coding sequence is TGCAGTGCTAGGTCGCCTAGCGGCACAGATACGCAGTATTTT. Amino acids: CSARSPSGTDTQYF.

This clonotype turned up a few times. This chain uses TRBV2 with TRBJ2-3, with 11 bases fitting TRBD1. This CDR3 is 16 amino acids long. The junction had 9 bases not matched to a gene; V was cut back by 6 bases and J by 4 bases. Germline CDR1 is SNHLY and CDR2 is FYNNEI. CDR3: CASRKAGQGAADTQYF. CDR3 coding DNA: TGTGCCAGCAGGAAGGCCGGACAGGGGGCCGCAGATACGCAGTATTTT.

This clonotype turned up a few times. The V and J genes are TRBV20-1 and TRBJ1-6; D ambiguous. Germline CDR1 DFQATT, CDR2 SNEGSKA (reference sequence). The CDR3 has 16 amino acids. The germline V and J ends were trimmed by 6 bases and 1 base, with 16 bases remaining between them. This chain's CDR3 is CSATRALGSYNSPLHF. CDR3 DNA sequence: TGCAGTGCGACAAGGGCCCTAGGGTCCTATAATTCACCCCTCCACTTT.

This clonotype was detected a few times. As DNA, the CDR3 is TGTGCCGCTTGGGGACTAGCGGGAAACAATGAGCAGTTCTTC. It codes for CAAWGLAGNNEQFF. The chain uses TRBV28 and TRBJ2-1; 13 nucleotides align to TRBD2. Per the germline V gene, CDR1 is MDHEN and CDR2 is SYDVKM. CDR3 length: 14 residues. V dropped 11 bases and J dropped 5; count of bases not matched to a gene: 6.

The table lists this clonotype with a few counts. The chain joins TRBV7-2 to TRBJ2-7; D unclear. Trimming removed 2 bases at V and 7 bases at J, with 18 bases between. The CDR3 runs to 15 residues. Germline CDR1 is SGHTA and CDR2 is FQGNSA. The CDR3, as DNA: TGTGCCAGCAGCTTAAGGGTTCCGAAGGGAAATGAGCAGTACTTC. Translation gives CASSLRVPKGNEQYF.

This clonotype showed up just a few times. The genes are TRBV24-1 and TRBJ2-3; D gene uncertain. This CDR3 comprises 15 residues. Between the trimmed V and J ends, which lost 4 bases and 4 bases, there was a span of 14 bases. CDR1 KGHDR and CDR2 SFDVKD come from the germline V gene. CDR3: CATSDRGRKADTQYF. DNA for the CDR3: TGTGCCACCAGTGACCGAGGACGGAAGGCAGATACGCAGTATTTT.

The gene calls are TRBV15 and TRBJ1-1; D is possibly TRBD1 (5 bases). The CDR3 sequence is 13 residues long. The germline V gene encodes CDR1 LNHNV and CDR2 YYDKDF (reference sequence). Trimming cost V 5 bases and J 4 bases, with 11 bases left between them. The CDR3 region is CATSPLRGTEAFF. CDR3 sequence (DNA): TGTGCCACCAGCCCCCTGAGGGGCACTGAAGCTTTCTTT.

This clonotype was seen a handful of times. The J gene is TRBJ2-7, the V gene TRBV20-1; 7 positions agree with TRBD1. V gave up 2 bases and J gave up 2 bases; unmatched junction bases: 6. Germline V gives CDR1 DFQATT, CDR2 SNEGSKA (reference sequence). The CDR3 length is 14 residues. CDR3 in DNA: TGCAGTGCTAGATTAAGGACAGGTACCTACGAGCAGTACTTC. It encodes CSARLRTGTYEQYF.

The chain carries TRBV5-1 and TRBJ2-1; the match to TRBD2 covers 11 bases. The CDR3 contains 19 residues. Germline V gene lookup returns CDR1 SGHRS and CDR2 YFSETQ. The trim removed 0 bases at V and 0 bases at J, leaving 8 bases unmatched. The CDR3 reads CASSLGGLAGGSSYNEQFF. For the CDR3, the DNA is TGCGCCAGCAGCTTGGGGGGGCTAGCGGGGGGTTCCTCCTACAATGAGCAGTTCTTC.

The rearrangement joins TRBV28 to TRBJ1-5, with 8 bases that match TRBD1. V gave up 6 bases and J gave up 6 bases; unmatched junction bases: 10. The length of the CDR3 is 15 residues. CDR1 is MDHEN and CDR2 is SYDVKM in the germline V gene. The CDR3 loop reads CASRPTGTGLQPQHF. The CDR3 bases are TGTGCCAGCAGGCCTACCGGGACAGGCCTTCAGCCCCAGCATTTT.

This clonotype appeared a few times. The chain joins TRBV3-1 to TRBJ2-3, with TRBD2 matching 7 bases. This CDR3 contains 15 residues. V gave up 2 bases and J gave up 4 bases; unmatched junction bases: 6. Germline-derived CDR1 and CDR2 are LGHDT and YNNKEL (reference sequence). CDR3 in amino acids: CASSQTGGVADTQYF. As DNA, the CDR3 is TGTGCCAGCAGCCAAACGGGGGGAGTGGCAGATACGCAGTATTTT.

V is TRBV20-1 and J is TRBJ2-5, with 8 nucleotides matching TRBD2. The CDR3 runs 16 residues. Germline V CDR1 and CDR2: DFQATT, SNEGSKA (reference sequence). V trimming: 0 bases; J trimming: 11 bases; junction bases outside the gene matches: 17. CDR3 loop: CSARDLGLARFYEQYF. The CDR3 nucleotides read TGCAGTGCTAGAGATCTCGGACTAGCCCGCTTCTATGAGCAGTACTTC.

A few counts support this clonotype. The CDR3 region has the DNA TGTGCCAGCAGTCGCCGGAGGGCCCCCGGGGAGCTGTTTTTT. This codes for CASSRRRAPGELFF. V gene TRBV6-2 or TRBV6-3 combines with J gene TRBJ2-2; D may be TRBD2 (6 bases). The germline V gene encodes CDR1 MNHEY and CDR2 SVGEGT. This CDR3 is 14 amino acids long. Trimming took 5 bases from V and 6 from J, leaving 13 bases between them.

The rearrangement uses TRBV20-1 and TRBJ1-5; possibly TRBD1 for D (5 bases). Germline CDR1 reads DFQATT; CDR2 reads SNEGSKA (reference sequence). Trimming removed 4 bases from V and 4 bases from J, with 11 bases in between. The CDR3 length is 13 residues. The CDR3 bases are TGCAGTGCTACAGGGATAAGGAATCAGCCCCAGCATTTT. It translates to CSATGIRNQPQHF.

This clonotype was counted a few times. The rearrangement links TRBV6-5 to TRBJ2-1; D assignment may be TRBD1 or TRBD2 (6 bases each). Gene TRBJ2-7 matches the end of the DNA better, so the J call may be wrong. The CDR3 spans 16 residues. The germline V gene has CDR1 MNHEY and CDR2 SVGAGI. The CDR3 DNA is TGTGCCAGCAATCCCCAAGCCGGGGGCCCACACAATGAGCAGTACTTC. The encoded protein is CASNPQAGGPHNEQYF.

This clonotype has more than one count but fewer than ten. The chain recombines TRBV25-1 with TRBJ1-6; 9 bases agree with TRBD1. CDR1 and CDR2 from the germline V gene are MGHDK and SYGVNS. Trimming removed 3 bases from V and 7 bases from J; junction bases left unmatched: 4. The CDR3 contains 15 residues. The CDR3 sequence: CASSEGQGINSPLHF. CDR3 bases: TGTGCCAGCAGTGAGGGACAGGGAATCAATTCACCCCTCCACTTT.

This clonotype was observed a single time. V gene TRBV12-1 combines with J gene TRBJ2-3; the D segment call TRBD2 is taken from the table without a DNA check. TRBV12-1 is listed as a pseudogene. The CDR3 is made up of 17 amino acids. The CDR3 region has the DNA TGTGCCGGCAGCTTTGCGCGTCTAGCGGGAGTTATAGATACGCAGTATTTT. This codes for CAGSFARLAGVIDTQYF.

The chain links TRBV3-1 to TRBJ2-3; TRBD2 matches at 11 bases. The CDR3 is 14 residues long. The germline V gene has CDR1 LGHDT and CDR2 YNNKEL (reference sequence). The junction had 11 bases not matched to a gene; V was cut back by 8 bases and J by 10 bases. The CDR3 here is CASRPTSGDAPQYF. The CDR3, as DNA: TGTGCCAGCCGTCCGACTAGCGGGGACGCCCCGCAGTATTTT.

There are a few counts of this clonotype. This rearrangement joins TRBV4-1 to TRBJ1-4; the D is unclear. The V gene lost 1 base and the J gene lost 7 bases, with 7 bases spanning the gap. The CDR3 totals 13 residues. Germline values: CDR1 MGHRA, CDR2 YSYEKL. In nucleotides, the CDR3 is TGCGCCAGCAGCCAAGTTTTTTTTGAAAAACTGTTTTTT. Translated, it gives CASSQVFFEKLFF.